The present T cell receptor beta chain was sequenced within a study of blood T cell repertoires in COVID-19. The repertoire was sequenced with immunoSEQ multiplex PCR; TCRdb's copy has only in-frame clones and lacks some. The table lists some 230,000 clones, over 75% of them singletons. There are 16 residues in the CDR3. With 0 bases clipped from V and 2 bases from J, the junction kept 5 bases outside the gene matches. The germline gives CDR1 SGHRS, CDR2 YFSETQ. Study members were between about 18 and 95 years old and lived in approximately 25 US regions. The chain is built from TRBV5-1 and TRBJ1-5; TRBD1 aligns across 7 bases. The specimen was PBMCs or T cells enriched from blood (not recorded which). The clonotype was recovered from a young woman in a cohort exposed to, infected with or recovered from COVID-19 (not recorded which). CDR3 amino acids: CASSLDPDRGNQPQHF. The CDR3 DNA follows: TGCGCCAGCAGCTTGGATCCAGACAGGGGCAATCAGCCCCAGCATTTT.